This entry lists 8 T cell receptor beta chains sequenced from one sample in a study of cytomegalovirus exposure and HLA in healthy donors. The PCR ran on 60 Vbeta and 13 Jbeta primers. Libraries were prepared by immunoSEQ multiplex PCR; TCRdb keeps only in-frame clonotypes and omits some of them. Of approximately 150,000 clones detected, over 80% appear once; the ten largest clones hold around 4.1%. Sequenced sample: PBMCs. The receptor source for this set is a middle-aged man in good health and CMV-seropositive.

This sequence joins TRBV11-2 and TRBJ2-2; weak D call: TRBD2 (5 bases). Germline-derived CDR1 and CDR2 are SGHAT and FQNNGV. This CDR3 has 18 amino acids. V lost 4 bases, J lost 1 base, and 19 bases lay in between. DNA of the CDR3: TGTGCCAGCAGCTCGCTTGTGCTCGGGATTTGGAACACCGGGGAGCTGTTTTTT. It is translated as CASSSLVLGIWNTGELFF.

This chain uses TRBV28 with TRBJ1-5; D might be TRBD1 (6 bases). This CDR3 has 13 residues. CDR1 is MDHEN and CDR2 is SYDVKM in the germline V gene. The ends were cut back, 6 bases at V and 4 bases at J, with 10 bases in the middle. The CDR3 loop is CASRPDRNQPQHF. The CDR3 DNA is TGTGCCAGCAGACCCGACAGGAATCAGCCCCAGCATTTT. Using reference TRBV28 and TRBJ1-5 for the parts outside the CDR3, the full variable domain is DVKVTQSSRYLVKRTGEKVFLECVQDMDHENMFWYRQDPGLGLRLIYFSYDVKMKEKGDIPEGYSVSREKKERFSLILESASTNQTSMYLCASRPDRNQPQHFGDGTRLSIL.

This clone was recorded once. V gene TRBV7-3 combines with J gene TRBJ2-2; D ambiguous. This CDR3 contains 15 residues. Germline V gene sequence: CDR1 SGHTA, CDR2 FQGTGA. Trimming pared 2 bases from V and 4 bases from J, leaving 11 bases between. Here the CDR3 reads CASSLSSFGTGELFF. DNA for the CDR3: TGTGCCAGCAGCTTATCTAGTTTTGGCACCGGGGAGCTGTTTTTT.

As regards this clone: Other nucleotide sequences from this sample produce the same CDR3. The chain combines TRBV9 with TRBJ2-3, with 9 nucleotides matching TRBD2. The CDR3 is 15 residues long. V shed 0 bases and J 1 base; nucleotides not matched to a gene: 0. Germline V CDR1 and CDR2: SGDLS, YYNGEE. The CDR3 region has the DNA TGTGCCAGCAGCGTAGGGACTAGCGGCACAGATACGCAGTATTTT. This translates into CASSVGTSGTDTQYF.

The rearrangement links TRBV6-6 to TRBJ1-5; the D gene is possibly TRBD1 (5 bases). V was shortened by 6 bases and J by 5 bases, with 11 bases between the two germline ends. CDR1 and CDR2 from the germline V gene are MNHNY and SVGAGI (reference sequence). The CDR3 has 13 residues. CDR3 sequence: CASSRDRYQPQHF. The CDR3 DNA reads as TGTGCCAGCAGCCGAGACAGATATCAGCCCCAGCATTTT.

This clone showed up just once. The chain couples TRBV28 to TRBJ1-2; perhaps TRBD1 as D (5 bases). Trimming removed 10 bases at V and 7 bases at J, with 16 bases between. Germline CDR1 and CDR2: MDHEN and SYDVKM. CDR3 length: 12 residues. The CDR3 protein is CATAQGPLGYTF. CDR3 bases: TGTGCCACCGCCCAGGGCCCTCTTGGCTACACCTTC.

The gene calls are TRBV2 and TRBJ1-2; 8 bases are shared with TRBD1. V trimming: 1 base; J trimming: 6 bases; junction bases outside the gene matches: 1. The germline V gene encodes CDR1 SNHLY and CDR2 FYNNEI. CDR3 size: 13 residues. For the CDR3, the DNA is TGTGCCAGCAGTGAAGGGACAGGGAATGGCTACACCTTC. Encoded protein: CASSEGTGNGYTF.

CDR3 sequence (DNA): TGTGCCAGCAGGGGGACAGCGTCCCTCTATAATTCACCCCTCCACTTT. This translates into CASRGTASLYNSPLHF. The V and J genes are TRBV28 and TRBJ1-6; 7 bases map to TRBD1. The germline V gene encodes CDR1 MDHEN and CDR2 SYDVKM. The length of the CDR3 is 16 residues. Trimming took 6 bases from V and 3 from J; bases not matched to a gene: 8.